This TCR beta chain stems from a study of T-cell memory formation after mild COVID-19. Study-wide background: The TCR clusters were mostly specific to one donor.

The study's findings and limits: A second wave expanding day 15 to 37 was CD4+-biased; contracting clones were balanced. Shrinking CD4+ clones resided mostly in CM and EM, and CD8+ ones in EMRA.

Trimming removed 7 bases at V and 0 bases at J, with 12 bases between. The germline gives CDR1 SQVTM, CDR2 ANQGSEA. CDR3 length: 13 residues. This clonotype was seen more than once but under ten times. Its antigen is currently unknown. Constant-segment-primed 5'RACE gave TCR alpha and TCR beta cDNA libraries with sample barcodes and UMIs. TCRdb passed the 5' RACE reads through MiXCR, listing each CDR3 protein once. The sample has some 260,000 distinct CDR3 sequences, about 15% seen once; the top ten hold around 3.4%. Sequencing used PBMCs or a T cell subset sorted from them (not recorded which). The source of this sequence is a man aged 18 to 35 who had mild COVID-19 (a few samples of this study predate the infection). Cell type and time point are not known. The V gene is TRBV29-1, the J gene TRBJ1-1; D is possibly TRBD1 (6 bases). The CDR3 protein is CSALRQVNTEAFF. The CDR3 coding sequence is TGCAGCGCTTTAAGACAGGTGAACACTGAAGCTTTCTTT.